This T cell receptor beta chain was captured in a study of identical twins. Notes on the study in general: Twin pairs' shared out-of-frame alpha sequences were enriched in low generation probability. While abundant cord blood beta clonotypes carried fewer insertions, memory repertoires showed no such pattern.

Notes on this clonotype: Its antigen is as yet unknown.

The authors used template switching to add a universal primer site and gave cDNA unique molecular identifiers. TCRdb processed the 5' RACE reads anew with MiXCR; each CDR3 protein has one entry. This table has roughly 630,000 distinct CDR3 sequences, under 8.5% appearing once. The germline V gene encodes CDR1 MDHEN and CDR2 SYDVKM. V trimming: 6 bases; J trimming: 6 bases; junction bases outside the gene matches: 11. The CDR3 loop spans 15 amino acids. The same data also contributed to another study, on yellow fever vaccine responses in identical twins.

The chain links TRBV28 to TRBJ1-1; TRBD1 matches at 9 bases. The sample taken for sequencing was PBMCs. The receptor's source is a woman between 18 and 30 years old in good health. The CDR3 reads CASRGQGGGRAEAFF. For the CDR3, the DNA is TGTGCCAGCAGGGGACAGGGAGGGGGCCGCGCTGAAGCTTTCTTT.